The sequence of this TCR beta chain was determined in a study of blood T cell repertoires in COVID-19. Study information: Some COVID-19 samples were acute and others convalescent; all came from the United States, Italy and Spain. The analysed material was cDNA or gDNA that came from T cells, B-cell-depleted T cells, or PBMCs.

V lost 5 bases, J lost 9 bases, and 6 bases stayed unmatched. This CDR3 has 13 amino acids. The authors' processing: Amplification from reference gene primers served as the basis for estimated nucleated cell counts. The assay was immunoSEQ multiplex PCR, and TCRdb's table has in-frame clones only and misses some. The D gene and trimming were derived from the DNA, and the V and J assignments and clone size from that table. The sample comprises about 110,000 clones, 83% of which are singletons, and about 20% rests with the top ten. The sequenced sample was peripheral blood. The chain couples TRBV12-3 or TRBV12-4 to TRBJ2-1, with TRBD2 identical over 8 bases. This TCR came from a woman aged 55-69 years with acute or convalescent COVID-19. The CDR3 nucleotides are TGTGCCAGCAGTGGCGGGGGGATGGGTGAGCAGTTCTTC. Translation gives CASSGGGMGEQFF.